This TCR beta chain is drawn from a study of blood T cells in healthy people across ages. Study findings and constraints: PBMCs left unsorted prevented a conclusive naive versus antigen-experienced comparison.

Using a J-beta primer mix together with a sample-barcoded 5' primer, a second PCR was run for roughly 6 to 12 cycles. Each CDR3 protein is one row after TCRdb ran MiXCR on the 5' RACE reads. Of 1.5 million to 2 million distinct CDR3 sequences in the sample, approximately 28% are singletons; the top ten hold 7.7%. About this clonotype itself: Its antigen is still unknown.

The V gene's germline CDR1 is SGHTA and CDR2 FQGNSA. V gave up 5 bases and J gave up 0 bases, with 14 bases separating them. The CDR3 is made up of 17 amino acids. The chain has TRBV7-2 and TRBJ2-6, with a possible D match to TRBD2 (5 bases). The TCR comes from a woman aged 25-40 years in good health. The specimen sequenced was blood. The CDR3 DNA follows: TGTGCCAGCAGCCCGCAATTAACTAGCTCTGGGGCCAACGTCCTGACTTTC. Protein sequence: CASSPQLTSSGANVLTF.